This TCR beta chain was observed in a study of T cells of healthy individuals. This clonotype was seen only a few times. The CDR3 runs 13 residues. V gave up 0 bases and J gave up 10 bases; unmatched junction bases: 4. The V gene's germline CDR1 is LGHNA and CDR2 YNFKEQ. TCRdb reprocessed the 5' RACE reads via MiXCR and lists one record per CDR3 protein. The data contain approximately 100,000 distinct CDR3 sequences, roughly 15% of them seen just once; the ten biggest clones take up about 6%. The clonotype originates from a human donor in good health. The V call is TRBV4-2, the J call TRBJ1-1, with 8 positions matching TRBD1. The CDR3 loop reads CASSQDKGQVAFF. In DNA form, the CDR3 reads TGTGCCAGCAGCCAAGATAAGGGACAGGTAGCTTTCTTT.